These 9 T cell receptor beta chains share one sample of origin, sequenced in a study of shared clonotypes between healthy human individuals. Using immunoSEQ multiplex PCR, the repertoire was profiled, and TCRdb retains in-frame clones only, with some absent. The sample consists of some 2.1 million clones, 85% to 95% of them appearing once. The sample comprised naive CD4+ T cells sorted from blood. Subset defined: CD45RA+ positively selected. The receptors shown here come from a man younger than 35 in good health.

The V call is TRBV4-1, the J call TRBJ2-3, with 8 bases lining up with TRBD2. V lost 4 bases, J lost 3 bases, and 6 bases stayed unmatched. The CDR3 totals 15 residues. Germline V lookup: CDR1 MGHRA, CDR2 YSYEKL. For the CDR3, the DNA is TGCGCCAGCAGCCTCCTCACTAGCGGTACAGATACGCAGTATTTT. Translating gives CASSLLTSGTDTQYF.

This chain joins TRBV28 and TRBJ2-7; D unclear. Trimming cost V 7 bases and J 6 bases, with 19 bases left between them. The CDR3 is made up of 14 amino acids. Germline CDR1 and CDR2: MDHEN and SYDVKM. The CDR3 DNA reads TGTGCCAGCACCCCTGCAGGCTACCCCCTCGAGCAGTACTTC. It encodes CASTPAGYPLEQYF. Full variable domain (rest looked up from reference TRBV28 and TRBJ2-7): DVKVTQSSRYLVKRTGEKVFLECVQDMDHENMFWYRQDPGLGLRLIYFSYDVKMKEKGDIPEGYSVSREKKERFSLILESASTNQTSMYLCASTPAGYPLEQYFGPGTRLTVT.

The chain links TRBV28 to TRBJ1-5, with no clear D. V lost 7 bases and J lost 7, with 17 bases in between. Germline loops: CDR1 MDHEN, CDR2 SYDVKM. The CDR3 has 14 residues. The CDR3 region is CASISGIPVQPQHF. CDR3 nucleotide sequence: TGTGCCAGCATCTCCGGGATCCCAGTCCAGCCCCAGCATTTT.

This sequence joins TRBV7-9 and TRBJ2-5; weak D call: TRBD2 (6 bases). V was pared by 1 base and J by 2 bases, with 14 bases between. CDR3 size: 16 residues. Germline CDR1 and CDR2: SEHNR and FQNEAQ (reference sequence). CDR3 residues: CASSLVWAGPQETQYF. The CDR3 region has the DNA TGTGCCAGCAGCTTAGTATGGGCGGGACCACAAGAGACCCAGTACTTC.

This chain connects TRBV19 to TRBJ2-3, with unresolved D. This CDR3 spans 15 amino acids. The germline V gene has CDR1 LNHDA and CDR2 SQIVND (reference sequence). Deletions cut 5 bases from V and 0 bases from J, with 12 bases between. Here the CDR3 DNA reads TGTGCCAGTAGTGTTACAAGGTCTAGCACAGATACGCAGTATTTT. This gives the protein CASSVTRSSTDTQYF.

The chain employs TRBV28 and TRBJ2-2; possible D gene TRBD1, 5 bases. Trimming pared 7 bases from V and 4 bases from J, leaving 16 bases between. Germline V CDR1 and CDR2: MDHEN, SYDVKM. This CDR3 has 15 amino acids. CDR3 coding DNA: TGTGCCAGCACGACAAGCAGGGTGGGCACCGGGGAGCTGTTTTTT. Protein: CASTTSRVGTGELFF.

The V call is TRBV28, the J call TRBJ2-1; 13 bases are shared with TRBD2. Per the germline V gene, CDR1 is MDHEN and CDR2 is SYDVKM. The CDR3 contains 16 residues. With V trimmed by 6 bases and J by 4 bases, 6 bases remained unmatched. The CDR3 DNA reads TGTGCCAGCAGAGGACTAGCGGGAGAGTCTTACAATGAGCAGTTCTTC. This translates into CASRGLAGESYNEQFF. Full variable domain (rest looked up from reference TRBV28 and TRBJ2-1): DVKVTQSSRYLVKRTGEKVFLECVQDMDHENMFWYRQDPGLGLRLIYFSYDVKMKEKGDIPEGYSVSREKKERFSLILESASTNQTSMYLCASRGLAGESYNEQFFGPGTRLTVL.

The chain carries TRBV7-9 and TRBJ2-5, with no clear D. V was clipped by 0 bases and J by 2 bases, with 13 bases between them. This CDR3 has 16 amino acids. Germline assignment: CDR1 SEHNR and CDR2 FQNEAQ (reference sequence). The CDR3 nucleotides read TGTGCCAGCAGCTTAGCGGATTGGCGGCTACAAGAGACCCAGTACTTC. Protein: CASSLADWRLQETQYF.

The table lists this clone with a count of one. This chain links TRBV5-1 with TRBJ2-1, with TRBD2 as a possible D gene (6 bases). Trimming pared 2 bases from V and 6 bases from J, leaving 12 bases between. CDR3 size: 14 residues. Germline CDR1 reads SGHRS; CDR2 reads YFSETQ. The CDR3 sequence: CASSLAGKFNEQFF. The CDR3 DNA reads TGCGCCAGCAGCTTAGCGGGTAAATTCAATGAGCAGTTCTTC. Filled out from reference TRBV5-1 and TRBJ2-1, the complete variable domain reads KAGVTQTPRYLIKTRGQQVTLSCSPISGHRSVSWYQQTPGQGLQFLFEYFSETQRNKGNFPGRFSGRQFSNSRSEMNVSTLELGDSALYLCASSLAGKFNEQFFGPGTRLTVL.